The 24 T cell receptor beta chains in this list originate from one sample, sequenced in a study of PD-1 blockade in classical Hodgkin lymphoma. Here immunoSEQ multiplex PCR was the method, and the copy in TCRdb shows in-frame clones only, minus some. The data hold roughly 140,000 clones, with less than 80% observed a single time. The patients all showed relapse after autologous stem cell transplantation, while their brentuximab vedotin exposure varied. The specimen was peripheral blood mononuclear cells (PBMCs), collected before the second cycle of nivolumab. These receptors were taken from a human donor with classical Hodgkin lymphoma.

V is TRBV28 and J is TRBJ2-2, with TRBD2 identical over 9 bases. After removal of 2 bases from V and 4 bases from J, the junction contained 11 bases not matched to a gene. There are 18 residues in the CDR3. CDR1 and CDR2 from the germline V gene are MDHEN and SYDVKM. The CDR3: CASSLGWVAGVGTGELFF. The DNA for the CDR3 is TGTGCCAGCAGTTTAGGATGGGTAGCGGGAGTGGGCACCGGGGAGCTGTTTTTT.

The J gene is TRBJ1-6, the V gene TRBV7-8; D is possibly TRBD1 (5 bases). The CDR3 covers 15 residues. From germline, CDR1 is SGHVS and CDR2 FQNEAQ. The V gene lost 4 bases and the J gene lost 9 bases, with 16 bases spanning the gap. CDR3 sequence (DNA): TGTGCCAGCAGCTCGTCGACAGAAAATAGTTCACCCCTCCACTTT. Translated, it gives CASSSSTENSSPLHF.

The chain is built from TRBV27 and TRBJ1-4; D gene uncertain. The CDR3 has 14 residues. From germline, CDR1 is MNHEY and CDR2 SMNVEV (reference sequence). V gave up 3 bases and J gave up 4 bases, with 9 bases separating them. The CDR3 here is CASSLEQNNEKLFF. CDR3 coding DNA: TGTGCCAGCAGTTTGGAGCAGAATAATGAAAAACTGTTTTTT.

The CDR3 DNA is TGTGCCTGGAGTATCGAGGTCTACGAGCAGTACTTC. Translated: CAWSIEVYEQYF. The chain employs TRBV30 and TRBJ2-7; D uncertain. The CDR3 has 12 amino acids. Trimming removed 2 bases at V and 3 bases at J, with 8 bases between. Germline V gene sequence: CDR1 GTSNPN, CDR2 SVGIG (reference sequence). The full variable domain, completed using reference TRBV30 and TRBJ2-7, is SQTIHQWPATLVQPVGSPLSLECTVEGTSNPNLYWYRQAAGRGLQLLFYSVGIGQISSEVPQNLSASRPQDRQFILSSKKLLLSDSGFYLCAWSIEVYEQYFGPGTRLTVT.

The V gene is TRBV7-8, the J gene TRBJ2-2, with 7 bases lining up with TRBD1. The germline CDR1 and CDR2 sequences are SGHVS and FQNEAQ. Germline trimming cut 0 bases from V and 4 bases from J; bases unmatched to any gene: 2. The CDR3 totals 15 residues. The CDR3 sequence is CASSLAQGTTGELFF. The CDR3 DNA is TGTGCCAGCAGCTTAGCACAGGGGACCACCGGGGAGCTGTTTTTT.

V and J are TRBV12-2 and TRBJ2-5. TRBV12-2 is marked as a pseudogene. The CDR3 sequence is 15 residues long. This CDR3 reads CASRPGTAQSRTQYF. The CDR3 nucleotides read TGTGCAAGTCGCCCGGGGACCGCTCAATCCAGGACCCAGTACTTC.

The chain uses TRBV7-2 and TRBJ2-3; a possible D gene is TRBD1 (6 bases). V dropped 2 bases and J dropped 7 bases, with 10 bases sitting between them. The germline CDR1 and CDR2 sequences are SGHTA and FQGNSA. This CDR3 is 13 amino acids long. The chain's CDR3 is CASSLMRDNTQYF. The CDR3 DNA follows: TGTGCCAGCAGCTTAATGAGGGACAATACGCAGTATTTT.

The genes are TRBV7-8 and TRBJ1-2; D is undetermined. The CDR3 has 13 amino acids. The V end lost 3 bases, the J end lost 12 bases, and 17 bases lay between the germline ends. Germline V gene sequence: CDR1 SGHVS, CDR2 FQNEAQ. The CDR3 protein is CASSFIADTENTF. Here the CDR3 DNA reads TGTGCCAGCAGCTTTATCGCAGACACGGAAAACACCTTC.

The chain employs TRBV7-3 and TRBJ1-2; TRBD1 aligns across 8 bases. Germline V gene sequence: CDR1 SGHTA, CDR2 FQGTGA. The CDR3 length is 14 residues. V gave up 1 base and J gave up 8 bases; unmatched junction bases: 6. The CDR3 loop reads CASSLRTGFWGYTF. CDR3 in DNA: TGTGCCAGCAGCTTAAGGACAGGGTTCTGGGGCTACACCTTC.

This sequence joins TRBV7-2 and TRBJ2-7; D possibly uses TRBD1 or TRBD2 (5 bases each). From germline, CDR1 is SGHTA and CDR2 FQGNSA. Trimming pared 3 bases from V and 5 bases from J, leaving 14 bases between. CDR3 length equals 14 residues. The CDR3 loop is CASSFRRGENEQYF. The CDR3 DNA reads as TGTGCCAGCAGCTTCAGAAGAGGGGAGAACGAGCAGTACTTC.

The V and J genes are TRBV6-4 and TRBJ1-1, with a possible D match to TRBD1 (6 bases). Between the trimmed V and J ends, which lost 4 bases and 7 bases, there was a span of 16 bases. The CDR3 runs 14 residues. The germline V gene has CDR1 MRHNA and CDR2 SNTAGT. CDR3: CASSGRGRGGEAFF. CDR3 DNA: TGTGCCAGCAGTGGGAGGGGGAGGGGTGGTGAAGCTTTCTTT.

This rearrangement joins TRBV15 to TRBJ2-3; 9 bases agree with TRBD2. Trimming took 0 bases from V and 6 from J; bases not matched to a gene: 4. Germline V gene sequence: CDR1 LNHNV, CDR2 YYDKDF (reference sequence). This CDR3 has 15 amino acids. DNA of the CDR3: TGTGCCACCAGCAGAGATGGGGCGGGAGGGGATACGCAGTATTTT. Residues: CATSRDGAGGDTQYF.

The V gene is TRBV7-2, the J gene TRBJ2-1; no definite D call. Trimming shortened V by 3 bases and J by 0 bases, and 9 bases separated the two germline ends. Germline CDR1 and CDR2: SGHTA and FQGNSA. The CDR3 has 15 amino acids. CDR3 residues: CASSLDPSSYNEQFF. CDR3 sequence (DNA): TGTGCCAGCAGCTTGGACCCGAGCTCCTACAATGAGCAGTTCTTC.

V is TRBV28 and J is TRBJ2-7; TRBD1 matches 7 bases. The germline V gene encodes CDR1 MDHEN and CDR2 SYDVKM. CDR3 length: 13 amino acids. After removal of 5 bases from V and 0 bases from J, the junction contained 1 base not matched to a gene. CDR3 loop: CASSRDSSYEQYF. CDR3 coding DNA: TGTGCCAGCAGTAGGGACAGCTCCTACGAGCAGTACTTC. The whole variable domain, remainder taken from reference TRBV28 and TRBJ2-7, is DVKVTQSSRYLVKRTGEKVFLECVQDMDHENMFWYRQDPGLGLRLIYFSYDVKMKEKGDIPEGYSVSREKKERFSLILESASTNQTSMYLCASSRDSSYEQYFGPGTRLTVT.

The gene calls are TRBV4-1 and TRBJ2-3; a possible D gene is TRBD1 (6 bases). The germline V gene has CDR1 MGHRA and CDR2 YSYEKL. The CDR3 is 16 residues long. V was shortened by 3 bases and J by 5 bases, with 18 bases between the two germline ends. The CDR3 loop reads CASSQFFQGPIDTQYF. CDR3 DNA: TGCGCCAGCAGCCAGTTTTTCCAGGGGCCGATAGATACGCAGTATTTT.

A word on this clone: The junction does not match germline at one end; this may be a read error. The chain couples TRBV20-1 to TRBJ2-1, with 7 bases fitting TRBD1. The CDR3 is 11 residues long. Germline CDR1 DFQATT, CDR2 SNEGSKA (reference sequence). CDR3 in DNA: TGCAGTGCTAGCCAATCCGGGACAGTCCTCTTC. Its protein product is CSASQSGTVLF.

This rearrangement joins TRBV19 to TRBJ2-7; TRBD1 aligns across 7 bases. Germline CDR1 LNHDA, CDR2 SQIVND (reference sequence). This CDR3 has 16 residues. V shed 2 bases and J 2 bases; nucleotides not matched to a gene: 9. DNA of the CDR3: TGTGCCAGTAGTATATCCGCCGGGACAGAGACCTACGAGCAGTACTTC. Protein: CASSISAGTETYEQYF.

The V and J genes are TRBV7-9 and TRBJ2-1; possible D gene TRBD1, 5 bases. The CDR3 runs 14 residues. V lost 6 bases and J 6 bases, leaving 15 bases between the germline ends. Germline lookup yields CDR1 SEHNR and CDR2 FQNEAQ (reference sequence). This chain's CDR3 is CASRGLRGTNEQFF. CDR3 DNA: TGTGCCAGCAGGGGGCTTAGAGGTACCAATGAGCAGTTCTTC.

There are a few counts of this clone. The chain couples TRBV28 to TRBJ1-5, with no clear D. Per germline, CDR1 MDHEN and CDR2 SYDVKM. Trimming took off 8 bases at V and 7 bases at J, with 6 bases between the two ends. The CDR3 totals 10 residues. The CDR3 here is CASGSQPQHF. The DNA of the CDR3 is TGTGCCAGCGGGTCCCAGCCCCAGCATTTT. The variable domain in full, with the rest retrieved from reference TRBV28 and TRBJ1-5, is DVKVTQSSRYLVKRTGEKVFLECVQDMDHENMFWYRQDPGLGLRLIYFSYDVKMKEKGDIPEGYSVSREKKERFSLILESASTNQTSMYLCASGSQPQHFGDGTRLSIL.

In this sample, this clone turned up a few times. The rearrangement links TRBV4-1 to TRBJ1-3; D may be TRBD1 (5 bases). The CDR3 contains 15 residues. Germline lookup yields CDR1 MGHRA and CDR2 YSYEKL. V was shortened by 2 bases and J by 4 bases, with 12 bases between the two germline ends. In nucleotides, the CDR3 is TGCGCCAGCAGCCAAAGCAGGGTGACGGGAAACACCATATATTTT. Translated, it gives CASSQSRVTGNTIYF.

This chain links TRBV2 with TRBJ1-6; the D gene is possibly TRBD1 (6 bases). V was shortened by 6 bases and J by 7 bases, with 7 bases between the two germline ends. Germline V gene sequence: CDR1 SNHLY, CDR2 FYNNEI. The CDR3 extends over 12 amino acids. The CDR3 nucleotides are TGTGCCAGCAGGGGGGCCAATTCACCCCTCCACTTT. Protein sequence: CASRGANSPLHF.

The genes are TRBV5-1 and TRBJ1-1; no reliable D call. This CDR3 contains 13 residues. CDR1 and CDR2 from the germline V gene are SGHRS and YFSETQ. The V end was cut by 0 bases, the J end by 4 bases, with 7 bases between. The chain's CDR3 is CASSLALGTEAFF. The CDR3 DNA sequence: TGCGCCAGCAGCTTGGCCTTGGGCACTGAAGCTTTCTTT.

This clone was picked up one time. This chain links TRBV10-3 with TRBJ2-1, with TRBD2 matching over 8 bases. This CDR3 comprises 17 residues. CDR1 ENHRY and CDR2 SYGVKD come from the germline V gene. Germline trimming cut 6 bases from V and 9 bases from J; bases unmatched to any gene: 19. The CDR3 sequence is CAIRGSLPGGPGSEQFF. CDR3 nucleotide sequence: TGTGCCATCAGGGGCTCCCTGCCGGGGGGGCCTGGGAGTGAGCAGTTCTTC.

The chain has TRBV4-2 and TRBJ2-1; 9 bases line up with TRBD2. J lost 10 bases, V lost 3 bases, and 10 bases had no gene match. CDR3 length equals 15 residues. The germline CDR1 and CDR2 sequences are LGHNA and YNFKEQ. The CDR3 bases are TGTGCCAGCAGCCAGATTAGCGGGGGTCGCTTGGAGCAGTTCTTC. This encodes CASSQISGGRLEQFF.